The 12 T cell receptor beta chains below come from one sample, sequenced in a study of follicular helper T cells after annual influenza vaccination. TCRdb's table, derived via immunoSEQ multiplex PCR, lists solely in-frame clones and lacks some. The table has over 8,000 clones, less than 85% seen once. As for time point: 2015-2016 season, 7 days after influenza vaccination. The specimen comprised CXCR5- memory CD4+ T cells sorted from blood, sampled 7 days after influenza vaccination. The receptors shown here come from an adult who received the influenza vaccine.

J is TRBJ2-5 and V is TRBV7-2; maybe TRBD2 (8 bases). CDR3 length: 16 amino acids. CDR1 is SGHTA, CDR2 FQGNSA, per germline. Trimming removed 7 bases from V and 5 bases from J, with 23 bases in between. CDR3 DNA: TGTGCCAGCACCGTAGCGGGGACAGATACTAGGGAGACCCAGTACTTC. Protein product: CASTVAGTDTRETQYF. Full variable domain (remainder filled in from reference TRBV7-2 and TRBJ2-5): GAGVSQSPSNKVTEKGKDVELRCDPISGHTALYWYRQSLGQGLEFLIYFQGNSAPDKSGLPSDRFSAERTGGSVSTLTIQRTQQEDSAVYLCASTVAGTDTRETQYFGPGTRLLVL.

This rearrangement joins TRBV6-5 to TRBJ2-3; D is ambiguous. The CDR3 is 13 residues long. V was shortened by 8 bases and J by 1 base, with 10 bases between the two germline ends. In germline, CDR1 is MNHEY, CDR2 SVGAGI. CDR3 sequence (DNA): TGTGCCAGCGAGCGACCCGGCACAGATACGCAGTATTTT. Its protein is CASERPGTDTQYF.

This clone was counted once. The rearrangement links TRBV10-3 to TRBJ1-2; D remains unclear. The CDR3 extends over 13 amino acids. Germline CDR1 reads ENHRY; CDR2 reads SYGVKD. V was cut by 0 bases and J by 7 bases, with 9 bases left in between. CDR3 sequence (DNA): TGTGCCATCAGTGAGTCGAGTCGGATTGGCTACACCTTC. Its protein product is CAISESSRIGYTF.

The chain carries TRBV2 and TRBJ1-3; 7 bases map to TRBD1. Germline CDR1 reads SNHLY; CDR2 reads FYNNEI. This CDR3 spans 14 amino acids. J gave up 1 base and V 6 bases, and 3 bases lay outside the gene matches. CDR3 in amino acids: CASRQGSSGNTIYF. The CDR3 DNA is TGTGCCAGCAGACAGGGGTCTTCTGGAAACACCATATATTTT.

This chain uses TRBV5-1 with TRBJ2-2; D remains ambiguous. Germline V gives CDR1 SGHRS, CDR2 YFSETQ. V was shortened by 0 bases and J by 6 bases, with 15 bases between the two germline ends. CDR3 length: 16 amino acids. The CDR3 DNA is TGCGCCAGCAGCTTGGCAATAGGTTCGTTAGCCGGGGAGCTGTTTTTT. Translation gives CASSLAIGSLAGELFF.

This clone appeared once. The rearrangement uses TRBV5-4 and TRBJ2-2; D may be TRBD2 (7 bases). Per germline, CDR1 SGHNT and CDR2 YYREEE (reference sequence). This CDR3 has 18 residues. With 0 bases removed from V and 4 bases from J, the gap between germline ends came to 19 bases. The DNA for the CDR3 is TGTGCCAGCAGCTTGGCGGTAGTCGGGGGGCCCCTCACCGGGGAGCTGTTTTTT. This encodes CASSLAVVGGPLTGELFF.

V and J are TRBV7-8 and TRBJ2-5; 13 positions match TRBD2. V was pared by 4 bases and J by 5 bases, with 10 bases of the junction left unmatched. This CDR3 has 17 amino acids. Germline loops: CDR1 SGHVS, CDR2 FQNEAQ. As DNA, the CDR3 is TGTGCCAGCAGCTATCGATTACTAGCGGGGGGGCAGGAGACCCAGTACTTC. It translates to CASSYRLLAGGQETQYF.

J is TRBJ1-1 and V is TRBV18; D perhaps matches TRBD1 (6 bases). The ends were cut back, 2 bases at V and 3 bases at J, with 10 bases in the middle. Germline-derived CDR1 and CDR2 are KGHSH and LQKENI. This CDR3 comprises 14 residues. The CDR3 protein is CASSPDRLDTEAFF. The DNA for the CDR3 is TGTGCCAGCTCACCAGACAGGTTGGACACTGAAGCTTTCTTT.

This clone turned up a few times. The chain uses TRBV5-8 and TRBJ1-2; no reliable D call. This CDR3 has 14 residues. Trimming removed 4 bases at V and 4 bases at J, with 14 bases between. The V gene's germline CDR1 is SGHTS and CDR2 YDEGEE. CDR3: CASSHTLVSYGYTF. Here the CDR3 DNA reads TGTGCCAGCAGCCACACTTTGGTGAGCTATGGCTACACCTTC.

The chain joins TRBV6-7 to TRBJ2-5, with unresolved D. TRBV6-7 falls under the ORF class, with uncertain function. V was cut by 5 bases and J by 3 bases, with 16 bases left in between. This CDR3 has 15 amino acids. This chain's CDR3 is CASSRLGDQKETQYF. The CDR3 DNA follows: TGTGCCAGCAGTCGATTAGGAGATCAAAAAGAGACCCAGTACTTC.

The CDR3 DNA follows: TGTGCCAGCAGTGCTTCTCGACCGCTAGGCAATCAGCCCCAGCATTTT. Protein sequence: CASSASRPLGNQPQHF. The chain joins TRBV2 to TRBJ1-5, with D unresolved. This CDR3 has 16 residues. The germline V gene encodes CDR1 SNHLY and CDR2 FYNNEI. V was trimmed by 4 bases and J by 2 bases, leaving 15 bases between them. The complete variable domain, with remaining parts taken from reference TRBV2 and TRBJ1-5, reads EPEVTQTPSHQVTQMGQEVILRCVPISNHLYFYWYRQILGQKVEFLVSFYNNEISEKSEIFDDQFSVERPDGSNFTLKIRSTKLEDSAMYFCASSASRPLGNQPQHFGDGTRLSIL.

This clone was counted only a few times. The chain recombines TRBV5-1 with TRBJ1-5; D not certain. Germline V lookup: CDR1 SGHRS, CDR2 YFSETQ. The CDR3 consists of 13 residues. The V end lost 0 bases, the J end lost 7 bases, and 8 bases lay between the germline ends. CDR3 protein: CASSLAVDQPQHF. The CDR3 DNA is TGCGCCAGCAGCTTGGCAGTGGACCAGCCCCAGCATTTT.